This entry lists 21 T cell receptor beta chains sequenced from one sample in a study of cytomegalovirus exposure and HLA in healthy donors. PCR amplification relied on 60 Vbeta primers (plus 13 Jbeta primers). Only in-frame clones appear in the TCRdb table, and some are missing; sequencing was by immunoSEQ multiplex PCR. This table holds fewer than 150,000 clones, 67% found once. Sequencing was done on a sample of PBMCs. The source of these receptors is a man aged 18 to 30 in good health and CMV-seropositive.

J is TRBJ1-2 and V is TRBV19; 8 bases align to TRBD1. J was trimmed by 4 bases and V by 6 bases; bases with no gene match: 16. The CDR3 totals 17 residues. Germline CDR1 and CDR2: LNHDA and SQIVND (reference sequence). The CDR3 DNA reads TGTGCCAGTAGGCCCTCAGGGGGCCTCTCTCGGCCCTATGGCTACACCTTC. It is translated as CASRPSGGLSRPYGYTF.

The chain is built from TRBV2 and TRBJ2-7; 7 positions agree with TRBD2. Germline V gives CDR1 SNHLY, CDR2 FYNNEI. V dropped 0 bases and J dropped 6; count of bases not matched to a gene: 11. This CDR3 is built from 16 residues. The CDR3 nucleotides are TGTGCCAGCAGTGAAGCGCTCGGAGGACTAGATCGCGAGCAGTACTTC. Protein product: CASSEALGGLDREQYF.

The chain is built from TRBV6-5 and TRBJ2-5; D may be TRBD1 (6 bases). The germline V and J ends were trimmed by 6 bases and 2 bases, with 13 bases remaining between them. Germline values: CDR1 MNHEY, CDR2 SVGAGI. CDR3 length equals 14 residues. The CDR3 loop reads CASRYGQNQETQYF. For the CDR3, the DNA is TGTGCCAGCAGGTACGGACAGAATCAAGAGACCCAGTACTTC.

The rearrangement links TRBV11-1 to TRBJ2-3; 7 bases fit TRBD2. Trimming cost V 4 bases and J 4 bases; bases outside gene matches: 8. Germline V gene lookup returns CDR1 SGHAT and CDR2 FQDESV (reference sequence). The CDR3 runs to 15 residues. This CDR3 reads CASSSGLVGADTQYF. The CDR3 DNA reads TGTGCCAGCAGCTCCGGACTAGTCGGTGCAGATACGCAGTATTTT.

The genes are TRBV7-9 and TRBJ1-4; the D gene is possibly TRBD1 (5 bases). Germline lookup yields CDR1 SEHNR and CDR2 FQNEAQ (reference sequence). Trimming left V 5 bases short and J 3 bases short, with 19 bases between. CDR3 length: 17 residues. The DNA for the CDR3 is TGTGCCAGCAGCCCCCGCAGGGACCCGGGGGCTAATGAAAAACTGTTTTTT. It translates to CASSPRRDPGANEKLFF.

The genes are TRBV11-2 and TRBJ2-7; TRBD1 matches at 11 bases. Germline V gene sequence: CDR1 SGHAT, CDR2 FQNNGV. The V gene end was trimmed by 1 base and the J gene end by 0 bases; junction bases not matched to a gene: 5. This CDR3 is built from 17 residues. CDR3 nucleotide sequence: TGTGCCAGCAGCTTAGGGACAGGGGGCCCGAGCTCCTACGAGCAGTACTTC. Protein product: CASSLGTGGPSSYEQYF.

This clone turned up a few times. The J gene is TRBJ2-7, the V gene TRBV10-3; TRBD2 might be the D (6 bases). Trimming left V 6 bases short and J 0 bases short, with 15 bases between. The CDR3 contains 15 residues. Germline assignment: CDR1 ENHRY and CDR2 SYGVKD. In DNA form, the CDR3 reads TGTGCCATCAGGGACTCCGGGACTGCCTCCTACGAGCAGTACTTC. This codes for CAIRDSGTASYEQYF.

The CDR3 nucleotides are TGTGCCAGCAGTTACCAGAAGGACAGCCTATATGGCTACACCTTC. It yields the protein CASSYQKDSLYGYTF. The chain carries TRBV6-5 and TRBJ1-2; D perhaps matches TRBD1 (6 bases). The CDR3 has 15 residues. Trimming pared 2 bases from V and 5 bases from J, leaving 15 bases between. Germline V lookup: CDR1 MNHEY, CDR2 SVGAGI.

The chain has TRBV6-1 and TRBJ2-3; D possibly corresponds to TRBD2 (5 bases). The V and J ends lost 5 bases and 1 base respectively, with 7 bases between them. From germline, CDR1 is MNHNS and CDR2 SASEGT. This CDR3 is 13 amino acids long. The CDR3 reads CASSRTRTDTQYF. Written as DNA, the CDR3 is TGTGCCAGCAGTAGGACTCGCACAGATACGCAGTATTTT.

This clone came up a few times. The chain has TRBV5-4 and TRBJ2-5, with 10 bases lining up with TRBD2. Germline CDR1 and CDR2: SGHNT and YYREEE (reference sequence). This CDR3 is built from 15 residues. V lost 6 bases, J lost 1 base, and 6 bases stayed unmatched. The CDR3 is CASKSGTSVQETQYF. The CDR3 DNA sequence: TGTGCCAGCAAGTCCGGGACTAGCGTCCAAGAGACCCAGTACTTC.

The V call is TRBV15, the J call TRBJ1-5, with unresolved D. V dropped 3 bases and J dropped 6 bases, with 12 bases sitting between them. CDR1 and CDR2 (germline): LNHNV, YYDKDF (reference sequence). The CDR3 contains 14 residues. The CDR3 nucleotides are TGTGCCACCAGCAGCATACTAACGTCTCAGCCCCAGCATTTT. This gives the protein CATSSILTSQPQHF.

This clone was seen only a few times. CDR3 nucleotide sequence: TGTGCCAGCAGTTCCGGGACAGGTGGAATAGGCTACACCTTC. Translating gives CASSSGTGGIGYTF. The genes are TRBV6-5 and TRBJ1-2; 8 positions agree with TRBD1. This CDR3 is built from 14 residues. J lost 8 bases, V lost 4 bases, and 9 bases had no gene match. The germline CDR1 and CDR2 sequences are MNHEY and SVGAGI.

Only one count was recorded for this clone. The genes are TRBV19 and TRBJ2-6; 11 bases are a match to TRBD2. The junction had 11 bases not matched to a gene; V was cut back by 7 bases and J by 0 bases. The CDR3 sequence is 19 residues long. From germline, CDR1 is LNHDA and CDR2 SQIVND (reference sequence). The CDR3 protein is CASTRGGLAVNSGANVLTF. The DNA of the CDR3 is TGTGCCAGTACCAGAGGGGGACTAGCGGTGAACTCTGGGGCCAACGTCCTGACTTTC.

J is TRBJ2-2 and V is TRBV6-5; D gene uncertain. The V gene lost 4 bases and the J gene lost 7 bases, with 7 bases spanning the gap. Germline CDR1 MNHEY, CDR2 SVGAGI. The CDR3 contains 12 residues. The CDR3 here is CASSSRIGELFF. The CDR3 region has the DNA TGTGCCAGCAGTTCCAGGATCGGGGAGCTGTTTTTT.

The V call is TRBV6-6, the J call TRBJ2-1; 12 bases are shared with TRBD2. The CDR3 sequence is 14 residues long. The V gene end was trimmed by 6 bases and the J gene end by 7 bases; junction bases not matched to a gene: 4. CDR1 MNHNY and CDR2 SVGAGI come from the germline V gene (reference sequence). CDR3 DNA sequence: TGTGCCAGCAGACTAGCGGGGGGACAGAATGAGCAGTTCTTC. This sequence encodes CASRLAGGQNEQFF.

The rearrangement joins TRBV7-6 to TRBJ1-2; no definite D call. The CDR3 sequence is 15 residues long. The V and J ends lost 9 bases and 6 bases respectively, with 23 bases between them. Per the germline V gene, CDR1 is SGHVS and CDR2 is FNYEAQ. CDR3 bases: TGTGCCAGTGGATTAGGACTGACCCCCGCGGATGGCTACACCTTC. Translating it yields CASGLGLTPADGYTF.

The chain is built from TRBV5-1 and TRBJ2-1, with TRBD1 matching over 12 bases. V trimming: 4 bases; J trimming: 8 bases; junction bases outside the gene matches: 10. This CDR3 is built from 16 residues. CDR1 and CDR2 from the germline V gene are SGHRS and YFSETQ. The DNA for the CDR3 is TGCGCCAGCAGCATTTCCGGGACAGGGGGCTATGATGAGCAGTTCTTC. Translating gives CASSISGTGGYDEQFF.

Details on this clone: Other DNA sequences in this sample translate to the same CDR3. The genes are TRBV2 and TRBJ1-2; D uncertain. CDR1 and CDR2 (germline): SNHLY, FYNNEI. The CDR3 has 13 residues. The V and J ends lost 2 bases and 5 bases respectively, with 9 bases between them. The CDR3 coding sequence is TGTGCCAGCAGTGAAACCGGGGATTATGGCTACACCTTC. Its protein product is CASSETGDYGYTF.

This clone occurred once. The chain carries TRBV2 and TRBJ2-2, with TRBD2 identical over 10 bases. The CDR3 contains 14 residues. Germline CDR1 and CDR2: SNHLY and FYNNEI. Trimming took 4 bases from V and 8 from J; bases not matched to a gene: 4. The CDR3 is CASSGAGGLGELFF. CDR3 nucleotides: TGTGCCAGCAGTGGAGCGGGGGGGCTTGGGGAGCTGTTTTTT. Supplemented by reference TRBV2 and TRBJ2-2, the full variable domain reads EPEVTQTPSHQVTQMGQEVILRCVPISNHLYFYWYRQILGQKVEFLVSFYNNEISEKSEIFDDQFSVERPDGSNFTLKIRSTKLEDSAMYFCASSGAGGLGELFFGEGSRLTVL.

This clone was picked up a small number of times. This rearrangement joins TRBV6-5 to TRBJ2-2; TRBD1 matches at 7 bases. This CDR3 contains 14 residues. Trimming took 2 bases from V and 8 from J; bases not matched to a gene: 5. Per the germline V gene, CDR1 is MNHEY and CDR2 is SVGAGI. DNA for the CDR3: TGTGCCAGCAGTTACCGGGACAGCCTGGGGGAGCTGTTTTTT. Residues: CASSYRDSLGELFF.

This chain joins TRBV7-9 and TRBJ2-5, with 8 bases lining up with TRBD2. The CDR3 loop spans 16 amino acids. CDR1 SEHNR and CDR2 FQNEAQ come from the germline V gene (reference sequence). V shed 1 base, J shed 1 base, and the junction held 5 bases outside the gene matches. In DNA form, the CDR3 reads TGTGCCAGCAGCTTAGTTTTAGCGGGGACCCAAGAGACCCAGTACTTC. This sequence encodes CASSLVLAGTQETQYF.